The TCR beta chain under discussion was sequenced for a study of T cell repertoires in cytomegalovirus infection. Concerning this clonotype: Its antigen is as yet unknown. One junction end disagrees with the germline gene, perhaps due to a read error.

The germline CDR1 and CDR2 sequences are SEHNR and FQNEAQ (reference sequence). The CDR3 has 15 amino acids. MiXCR was run by TCRdb on the reads, yielding one entry per CDR3 protein. Of about 480,000 distinct CDR3 sequences listed, about 33% were seen once; the top ten hold roughly 17%. Sequencing used cultured PBMCs, obtained from culture after CMV antigen stimulation. This receptor was taken from a human donor in good health (CMV status not recorded). Some clones in this sample may be carry-over from other donors' samples. V is TRBV7-9 and J is TRBJ2-1; tentatively, D is TRBD2 (5 bases). CDR3 DNA sequence: TGTGTCAGCAGCTTTGGTCGGGGAGCAGTAGGGCAGCAGTTCTTC. It is translated as CVSSFGRGAVGQQFF.